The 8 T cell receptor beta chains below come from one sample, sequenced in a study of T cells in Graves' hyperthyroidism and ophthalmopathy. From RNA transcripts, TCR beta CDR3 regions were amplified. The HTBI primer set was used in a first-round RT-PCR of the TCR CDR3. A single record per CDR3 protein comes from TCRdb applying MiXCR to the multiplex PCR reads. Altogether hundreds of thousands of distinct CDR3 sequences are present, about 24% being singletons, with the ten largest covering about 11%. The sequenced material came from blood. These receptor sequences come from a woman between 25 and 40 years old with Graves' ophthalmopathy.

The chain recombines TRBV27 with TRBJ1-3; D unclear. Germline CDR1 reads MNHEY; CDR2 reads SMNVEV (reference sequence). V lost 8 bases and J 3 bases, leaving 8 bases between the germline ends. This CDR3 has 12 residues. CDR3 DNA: TGTGCCAGCGGTGGGATTGGAAACACCATATATTTT. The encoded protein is CASGGIGNTIYF.

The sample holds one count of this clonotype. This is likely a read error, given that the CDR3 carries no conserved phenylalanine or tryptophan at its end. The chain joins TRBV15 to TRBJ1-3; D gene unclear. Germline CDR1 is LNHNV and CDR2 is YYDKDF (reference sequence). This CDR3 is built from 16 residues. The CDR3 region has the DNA TGTGCCACCAACAGATCAATGGCAGTCTCTGGAAACACCATATATTCT. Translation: CATNRSMAVSGNTIYS.

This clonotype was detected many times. The CDR3 DNA follows: TGTGCCAGCAGCTTAGTCGCAGACCCCAGCACCGGGGAGCTGTTTTTT. Translating gives CASSLVADPSTGELFF. The V gene is TRBV7-2, the J gene TRBJ2-2, with D uncertain. Trimming took 1 base from V and 4 from J, leaving 13 bases between them. The CDR3 extends over 16 amino acids. CDR1 is SGHTA and CDR2 is FQGNSA in the germline V gene.

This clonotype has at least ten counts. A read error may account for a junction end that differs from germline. CDR3 sequence (DNA): TGTGCCAGCAGTCCCACGAGGACGCCCTTCACTGGAGCTTTCTTT. This sequence encodes CASSPTRTPFTGAFF. The chain uses TRBV6-1 and TRBJ1-1; D uncertain. This CDR3 has 15 amino acids. Germline V gives CDR1 MNHNS, CDR2 SASEGT.

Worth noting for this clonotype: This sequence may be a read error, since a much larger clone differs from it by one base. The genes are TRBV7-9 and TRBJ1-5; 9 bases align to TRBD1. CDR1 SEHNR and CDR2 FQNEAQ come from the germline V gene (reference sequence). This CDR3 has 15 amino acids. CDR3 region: CASSPTGQGNQPLHF. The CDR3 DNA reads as TGTGCCAGCAGCCCCACGGGACAGGGCAATCAGCCCCTGCATTTT.

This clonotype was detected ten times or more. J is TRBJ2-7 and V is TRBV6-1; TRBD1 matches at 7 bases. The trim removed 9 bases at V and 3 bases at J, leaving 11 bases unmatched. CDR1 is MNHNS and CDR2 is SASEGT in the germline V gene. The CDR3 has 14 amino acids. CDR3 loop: CARFGLGQFYEQYF. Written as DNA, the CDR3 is TGTGCCAGATTCGGTCTGGGACAGTTCTACGAGCAGTACTTC.

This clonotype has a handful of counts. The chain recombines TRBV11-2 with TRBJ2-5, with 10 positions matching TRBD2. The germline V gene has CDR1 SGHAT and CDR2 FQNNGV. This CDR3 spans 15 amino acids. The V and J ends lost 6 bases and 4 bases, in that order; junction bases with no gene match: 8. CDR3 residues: CASRSGRALRETQYF. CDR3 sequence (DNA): TGTGCCAGCAGGAGCGGGAGGGCCCTCCGAGAGACCCAGTACTTC. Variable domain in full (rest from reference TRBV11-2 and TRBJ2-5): EAGVAQSPRYKIIEKRQSVAFWCNPISGHATLYWYQQILGQGPKLLIQFQNNGVVDDSQLPKDRFSAERLKGVDSTLKIQPAKLEDSAVYLCASRSGRALRETQYFGPGTRLLVL.

The CDR3 protein is CASSYGGPGMNTGELFF. CDR3 nucleotides: TGTGCCAGCAGTTACGGTGGCCCAGGGATGAACACCGGGGAGCTGTTTTTT. V is TRBV6-5 and J is TRBJ2-2; tentatively, D is TRBD1 (5 bases). V dropped 2 bases and J dropped 1 base, with 14 bases sitting between them. The CDR3 consists of 17 residues. Germline lookup yields CDR1 MNHEY and CDR2 SVGAGI.